A selection of T cell receptor beta chains follows, all from one sample in a study of TIL therapy for anti-PD-1-resistant metastatic lung cancer. The method was immunoSEQ multiplex PCR; TCRdb's version includes in-frame clones alone and lacks a portion of them. Of tens of thousands of clones listed, approximately 79% are singletons. Sequencing used blood, obtained at baseline. Source of these receptors: a man aged 70-80 years with non-small cell lung cancer. Both conserved end residues are part of each CDR3. D genes are given only for firm matches. Clone size is given for some rows only: seen once, a few or many times, or a class if the clone is expanded.

v_call	d_call	clone_size	j_call	cdr3_aa	cdr3_nt
TRBV14	.	.	TRBJ2-1	CASSQDLEAKQFF	TGTGCCAGCAGCCAAGATCTTGAGGCGAAGCAGTTCTTC
TRBV28	.	.	TRBJ1-1	CASTPEGGETEAFF	TGTGCCAGCACCCCCGAAGGGGGGGAAACTGAAGCTTTCTTT
TRBV6-5	TRBD1	few	TRBJ1-5	CASSKGGQGYQPQHF	TGTGCCAGCAGCAAAGGGGGACAGGGGTATCAGCCCCAGCATTTT
TRBV7-8	TRBD2	once	TRBJ2-3	CASRADSLAGGSTDTQYF	TGTGCCAGCAGGGCGGATTCTCTAGCGGGAGGGAGCACAGATACGCAGTATTTT
TRBV11-2	.	.	TRBJ2-7	CASSLVVANYEQYF	TGTGCCAGCAGCTTAGTGGTTGCGAACTACGAGCAGTACTTC
TRBV12-5	.	.	TRBJ2-3	CASGLVPDTDTQYF	TGTGCTAGTGGTTTGGTACCAGACACAGATACGCAGTATTTT
TRBV5-1	TRBD1	.	TRBJ2-7	CASSLGQGPYEQYF	TGCGCCAGCAGCTTGGGACAGGGTCCCTACGAGCAGTACTTC
TRBV28	.	few	TRBJ2-3	CASSLHGGGTDTQYF	TGTGCCAGCAGTTTACATGGAGGGGGGACAGATACGCAGTATTTT
TRBV28	TRBD1	.	TRBJ1-5	CASTTTGVNQPQHF	TGTGCCAGCACGACGACAGGGGTGAATCAGCCCCAGCATTTT
TRBV11-2	.	.	TRBJ2-7	CASSLMTPYEQYF	TGTGCCAGCAGCTTAATGACCCCTTACGAGCAGTACTTC
TRBV5-1	TRBD1	.	TRBJ2-5	CASSPDRALRTAQYF	TGCGCCAGCAGCCCGGACAGGGCCCTACGCACGGCCCAGTACTTC
TRBV19	TRBD1	.	TRBJ1-5	CASWTGLPGQPQHF	TGTGCCAGTTGGACAGGGCTTCCGGGGCAGCCCCAGCATTTT
TRBV7-2	TRBD2	.	TRBJ2-7	CASSPRLAGGPYEQYF	TGTGCCAGCAGCCCACGACTAGCGGGAGGCCCCTACGAGCAGTACTTC
TRBV11-2	.	once	TRBJ1-1	CASSLGFNTEAFF	TGTGCCAGCAGCTTGGGGTTTAACACTGAAGCTTTCTTT
TRBV7-8	.	once	TRBJ2-7	CASSFWSLRKAYEQYF	TGTGCCAGCAGCTTCTGGTCACTCCGGAAGGCCTACGAGCAGTACTTC
TRBV18	.	.	TRBJ2-7	CASSPSPDSRYEQYF	TGTGCCAGCTCACCGTCCCCGGACAGCCGATACGAGCAGTACTTC
TRBV28	.	once	TRBJ2-7	CASSPRDGYYEQYF	TGTGCCAGCAGTCCAAGGGACGGATACTACGAGCAGTACTTC
TRBV6-1	.	.	TRBJ1-5	CASSEYRLPQHF	TGTGCCAGCAGTGAGTATCGGCTTCCCCAGCATTTT
TRBV11-2	.	.	TRBJ1-1	CASSLGLQLNTEAFF	TGTGCCAGCAGCTTAGGTCTACAATTGAACACTGAAGCTTTCTTT
TRBV19	TRBD1	.	TRBJ1-1	CASRDRGMATEAFF	TGTGCCAGTAGGGACAGGGGCATGGCCACTGAAGCTTTCTTT
TRBV19	.	.	TRBJ2-1	CASQALRAGNDNEQFF	TGTGCCAGTCAAGCCCTGAGGGCAGGTAACGACAATGAGCAGTTCTTC
TRBV2	.	.	TRBJ2-2	CASNLVKNTGELFF	TGTGCCAGCAATCTAGTTAAGAACACCGGGGAGCTGTTTTTT
TRBV7-2	TRBD2	.	TRBJ2-7	CASSSGTSLYEQYF	TGTGCCAGCAGCTCCGGGACTAGCCTCTACGAGCAGTACTTC
TRBV18	.	.	TRBJ2-5	CASSRISGLETQYF	TGTGCCAGCTCACGTATCTCGGGGCTGGAGACCCAGTACTTC
TRBV5-4	TRBD1	once	TRBJ1-2	CASSLRQGANYGYTF	TGTGCCAGCAGCTTAAGACAGGGAGCTAACTATGGCTACACCTTC
TRBV6-4	.	.	TRBJ2-3	CASNPGGDTDTQYF	TGTGCCAGCAACCCAGGAGGGGACACAGATACGCAGTATTTT
TRBV2	.	few	TRBJ1-4	CASSGNRATNEKLFF	TGTGCCAGCAGTGGGAACAGGGCAACTAATGAAAAACTGTTTTTT
TRBV7-3	.	once	TRBJ2-3	CASSFGPTDTQYF	TGTGCCAGCAGCTTTGGCCCTACAGATACGCAGTATTTT
TRBV10-1	.	.	TRBJ2-5	CASSESPQQETQYF	TGCGCCAGCAGTGAGTCGCCACAGCAAGAGACCCAGTACTTC
TRBV18	.	few	TRBJ1-2	CASSPPTRDGYTF	TGTGCCAGCTCACCACCTACTAGGGATGGCTACACCTTC
TRBV5-4	.	.	TRBJ2-3	CASSSRTFARTDTQYF	TGTGCCAGCAGCTCCCGGACTTTTGCGCGCACAGATACGCAGTATTTT
TRBV28	TRBD1	.	TRBJ1-4	CASRQRQGWNEKLFF	TGTGCCAGCAGGCAACGACAGGGGTGGAATGAAAAACTGTTTTTT
TRBV7-9	.	few	TRBJ2-2	CASSLASTGELFF	TGTGCCAGCAGCTTAGCCTCTACCGGGGAGCTGTTTTTT